What follows is one T cell receptor beta chain and its context. Its cognate antigen is unknown. The data are from a study of tumor and adjacent non-tumor tissue in lung cancer. About the study: Histology: 12 adenocarcinoma, 2 squamous cell carcinoma, 1 small cell lung cancer. Patients were aged about 31 to 85, around ten men and roughly 5 women, stage I to III.

The library came from three nested PCR rounds adapted from ARM-PCR protocols. TCRdb re-called the multiplex PCR reads through MiXCR, storing one row per CDR3 protein. The sample consists of more than 85,000 distinct CDR3 sequences, around 82% of them appearing once. This sample's RNA came from whole unsorted tissue. Findings and caveats of the study: Tumor repertoires had a smaller top 100 clone share than normal lung. TCR diversity was significantly greater in tumor than normal lung tissue.

The sample comprised lung tumor tissue. The receptor comes from a man between 65 and 79 years old with non-small cell lung cancer.

CDR3 loop: CASSSDRGSTGELFF. The CDR3 bases are TGCGCCAGCAGCTCAGACAGGGGGTCTACCGGGGAGCTGTTTTTT. The V call is TRBV5-1, the J call TRBJ2-2; TRBD1 matches 9 bases. V dropped 3 bases and J dropped 5; count of bases not matched to a gene: 5. This CDR3 comprises 15 residues. Germline CDR1 is SGHRS and CDR2 is YFSETQ.